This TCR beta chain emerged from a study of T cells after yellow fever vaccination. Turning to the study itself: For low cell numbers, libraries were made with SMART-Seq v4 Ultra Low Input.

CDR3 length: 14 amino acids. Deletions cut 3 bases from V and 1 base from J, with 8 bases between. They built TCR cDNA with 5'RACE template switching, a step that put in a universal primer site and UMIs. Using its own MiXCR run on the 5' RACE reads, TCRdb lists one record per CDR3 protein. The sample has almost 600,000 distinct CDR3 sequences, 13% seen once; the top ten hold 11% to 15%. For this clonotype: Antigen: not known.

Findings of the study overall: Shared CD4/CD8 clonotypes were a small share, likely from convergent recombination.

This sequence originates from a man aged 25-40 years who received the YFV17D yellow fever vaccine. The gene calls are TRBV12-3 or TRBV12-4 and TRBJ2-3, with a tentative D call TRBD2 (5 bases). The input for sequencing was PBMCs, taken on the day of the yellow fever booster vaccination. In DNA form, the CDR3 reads TGTGCCAGCAGTTTTGGGGAGCGCACAGATACGCAGTATTTT. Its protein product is CASSFGERTDTQYF.